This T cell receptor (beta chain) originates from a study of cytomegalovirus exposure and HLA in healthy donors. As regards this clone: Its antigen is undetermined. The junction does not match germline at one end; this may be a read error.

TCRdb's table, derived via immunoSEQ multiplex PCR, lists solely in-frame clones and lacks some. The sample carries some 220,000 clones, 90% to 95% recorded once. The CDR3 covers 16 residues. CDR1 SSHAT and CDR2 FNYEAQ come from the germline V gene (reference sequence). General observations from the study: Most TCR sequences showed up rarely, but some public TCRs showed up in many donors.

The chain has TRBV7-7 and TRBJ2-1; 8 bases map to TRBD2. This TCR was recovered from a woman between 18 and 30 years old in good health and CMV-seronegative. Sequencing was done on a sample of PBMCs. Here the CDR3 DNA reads TGTGCTAGCAGCCCTAGATCAGCGGGAGCCTACAATGAGCAGTTCTTC. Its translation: CASSPRSAGAYNEQFF.